This T cell receptor (beta chain) was sequenced during a study of blood T cell repertoires in COVID-19. Study at large: Spain, Italy and the United States supplied samples that represented acute and convalescent COVID-19. In each case, the material was cDNA or gDNA derived from T cells, B-cell-depleted T cells, or PBMCs.

The germline gives CDR1 SGHRS, CDR2 YFSETQ. Trimming pared 0 bases from V and 3 bases from J, leaving 9 bases between. The CDR3 has 15 amino acids. Per the original data handling: The assay estimated nucleated cells by amplifying reference gene primers. Using immunoSEQ multiplex PCR, the repertoire was profiled, and TCRdb retains in-frame clones only, with some absent. V and J calls and clone size are copied from that table; D and trimming were computed from the DNA. The table has around 140,000 clones, about 83% seen once. This clone was seen repeatedly, ten times or more. The same CDR3 can be traced to other DNA sequences in this sample.

The material sequenced was peripheral blood. The chain uses TRBV5-1 and TRBJ2-2; unclear D gene. The sequence was obtained from a woman in her fifties or sixties with active or convalescent COVID-19. CDR3 coding DNA: TGCGCCAGCAGCTTGGCCCCGGGTGACACCGGGGAGCTGTTTTTT. Its protein product is CASSLAPGDTGELFF.